This paragraph covers one T cell receptor beta chain sequence. V dropped 10 bases and J dropped 4; count of bases not matched to a gene: 9. Per the germline V gene, CDR1 is SNHLY and CDR2 is FYNNEI. This CDR3 contains 14 residues. The assay was immunoSEQ multiplex PCR, and TCRdb's table has in-frame clones only and misses some. The sample lists more than 35,000 clones; roughly 93% were seen once. This record belongs to a study of T cell changes during pregnancy in multiple sclerosis. The gene calls are TRBV2 and TRBJ2-3, with 9 bases matching TRBD1. The TCR originated in a female donor with multiple sclerosis, enrolled in a pregnancy study. The material sequenced was CD8+ T cells from peripheral blood mononuclear cells, taken in the third trimester of pregnancy. The CDR3 is CATNRDRESDTQYF. CDR3 sequence (DNA): TGTGCCACTAACCGGGACAGGGAATCAGATACGCAGTATTTT.